This TCR beta chain was recovered during a study of shared clonotypes between healthy human individuals. Broader study findings: Sharing of clonotypes among donors was expected to vary with sequencing depth.

Comments on this clone: The antigen is undetermined. Other DNA sequences from this sample encode an identical CDR3 as well.

Every immunoSEQ plate was one replicate of a subset's evenly spread DNA. Replicate PCRs from sorted subsets contained roughly 190 ng DNA, which is some 30,000 T cell genomes. As handled by the study authors: Junction-only sequences without quality scores came from ImmunoSEQ, so filtering differed. Libraries were prepared by immunoSEQ multiplex PCR; TCRdb keeps only in-frame clonotypes and omits some of them. V and J calls and clone size are given by that table; D and trimming were obtained from the DNA. The sample yields some 1,400,000 clones, roughly 96% seen once. This CDR3 is 16 amino acids long. CDR1 KGHSH and CDR2 LQKENI come from the germline V gene. Trimming removed 0 bases from V and 0 bases from J, with 9 bases in between.

V is TRBV18 and J is TRBJ2-1; D not resolved. This receptor was obtained from a man aged 25 to 40 in good health. The sequenced sample consisted of naive CD4+ T cells sorted from blood. The subset: CD45RA+ positively selected. The CDR3 DNA is TGTGCCAGCTCACCACCGGGCGGTAGCTCCTACAATGAGCAGTTCTTC. Translating gives CASSPPGGSSYNEQFF.